This T cell receptor beta chain stems from a study of blood T cell repertoires in COVID-19. Turning to the study itself: Specimens from acute and convalescent COVID-19 originated in the United States, Italy and Spain. Sample material is recorded as cDNA or gDNA derived from T cells, B-cell-depleted T cells, or PBMCs.

In the study's own analysis: The assay estimated nucleated cells by amplifying reference gene primers. Some clones are missing from TCRdb's copy, which holds only in-frame ones; the method was immunoSEQ multiplex PCR. V, J and clone size reflect that table, while D and trimming were determined from the DNA. The table includes more than 120,000 clones, approximately 86% detected once. This CDR3 is 17 amino acids long. Losses at the gene ends were 0 bases for V and 6 bases for J; bases not matched to a gene: 10. Germline CDR1 reads LNHNV; CDR2 reads YYDKDF (reference sequence). This chain connects TRBV15 to TRBJ2-7, with TRBD1 identical over 11 bases. The sample taken for sequencing was peripheral blood. This sequence was found in a woman in her forties or fifties with acute or convalescent COVID-19. CDR3 loop: CATSRDHLRTGGGEQYF. Written as DNA, the CDR3 is TGTGCCACCAGCAGAGATCATTTAAGGACAGGGGGCGGCGAGCAGTACTTC.